This TCR beta chain was sequenced in a study of blood T cell repertoires in COVID-19. Background on the study: The United States, Italy and Spain supplied acute and convalescent COVID-19 samples. PBMCs, B-cell-depleted T cells, or T cells were the source of the cDNA or gDNA that made up the material.

Germline V gives CDR1 SNHLY, CDR2 FYNNEI. Trimming shortened V by 6 bases and J by 1 base, and 3 bases separated the two germline ends. The CDR3 spans 11 residues. Original processing methods: Nucleated cell number was recorded as an estimate derived from reference gene primer amplification. The protocol was immunoSEQ multiplex PCR, while the TCRdb copy is restricted to in-frame clones and leaves out a portion. D and trimming were read from the DNA, whereas the V and J calls and clone size are those reported in that table. The table lists about 300,000 clones, around 80% of them singletons. The sample consisted of peripheral blood. The clonotype comes from a woman between 45 and 65 years old with acute or convalescent COVID-19. The chain has TRBV2 and TRBJ1-1; no firm D call. As DNA, the CDR3 is TGTGCCAGCAGACAGAACACTGAAGCTTTCTTT. Translated: CASRQNTEAFF.